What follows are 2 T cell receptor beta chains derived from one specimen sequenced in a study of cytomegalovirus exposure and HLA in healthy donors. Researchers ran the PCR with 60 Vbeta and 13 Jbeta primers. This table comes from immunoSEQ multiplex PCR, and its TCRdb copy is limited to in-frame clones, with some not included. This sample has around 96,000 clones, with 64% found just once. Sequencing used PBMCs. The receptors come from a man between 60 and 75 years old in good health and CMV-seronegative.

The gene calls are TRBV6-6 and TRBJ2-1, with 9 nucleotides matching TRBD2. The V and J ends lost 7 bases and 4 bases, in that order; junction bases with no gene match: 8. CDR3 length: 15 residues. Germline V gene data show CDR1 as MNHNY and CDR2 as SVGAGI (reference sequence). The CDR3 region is CASTPGTSPYNEQFF. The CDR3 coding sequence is TGTGCCAGCACCCCCGGGACTAGCCCGTACAATGAGCAGTTCTTC.

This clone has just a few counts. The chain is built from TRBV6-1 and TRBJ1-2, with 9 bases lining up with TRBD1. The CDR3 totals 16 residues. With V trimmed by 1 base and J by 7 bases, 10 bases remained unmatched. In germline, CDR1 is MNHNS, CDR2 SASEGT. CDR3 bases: TGTGCCAGCAGTGAAGAACAGGGGGCGCTTAAGCGTGGCTACACCTTC. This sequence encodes CASSEEQGALKRGYTF.